This TCR beta chain emerged from a study of blood T cell repertoires in COVID-19 (TCRdb year 2020). About the study as a whole: Samples from collaborators originated in the United States, Italy and Spain and spanned both the acute and convalescent phases of COVID-19. The material from the prospective study consisted of cDNA or gDNA derived from T cells, B-cell-depleted T cells, or PBMCs. The dataset comprised deeply sampled blood TCRbeta repertoires from subjects exposed to, actively infected with, or recovered from COVID-19. The repertoires were made available in a free public database intended to serve as a resource for research on the immune response to SARS-CoV-2. Samples came from the ongoing ImmuneRACE study (first 160 participants) plus 1,254 subjects from 6 global collaborators. Nearly every sample came with metadata listing a de-identified subject ID, COVID-19 status, age in years and sex. Where available, HLA class I and class II types were obtained from metadata supplied by the sample provider rather than from assay-based typing. The study at large found these results: How much clinical and demographic metadata was included differed by source and by participant, and the metadata was provided uncurated.

Collaborating institutions collected whole blood in K2EDTA tubes following their own protocols. Collaborator samples were shipped for TCRbeta analysis as frozen whole blood, isolated PBMCs, or DNA extracted from either sample type. Including cysteine and phenylalanine, the CDR3 has 15 amino acids. The sequence is cut down to CDR3 DNA, 45 bases in frame from base 1. Deletion took 4 bases off V and 0 bases off J, with a span of 12 bases between the germline ends. From a lookup of the germline V gene, CDR1 and CDR2 are SGHTA and FQGNSA. TCRbeta CDR3 regions were amplified from genomic DNA by means of the immunoSEQ Assay, a bias-controlled multiplex PCR. As for the authors' bioinformatics: The number of nucleated cells in each sample was estimated by amplification of reference gene primers within the assay. To quantify the absolute abundance of each unique TCRbeta CDR3 rearrangement, sequence reads were collapsed and filtered. For each sample, productive Simpson clonality was calculated as the square root of Simpson's diversity index across productive rearrangements. TCRdb limited this immuneACCESS table to in-frame rearrangements with V and J called. A share of clones is missing; checked studies link under half to unresolved V genes, and the rest is unexplained. V, J and clone size were drawn from that table, and D and trimming were deduced from the DNA. The sample table contains 75,000 or so clones; only one count was recorded for over 80% of them. The top ten clones comprise 4.5% to 7% of the sample.

In its sample, this clone was seen a few times. The antigen it binds to is not known. The input lacks base qualities; no much larger clone sits a single base away. Sample: peripheral blood. This TCR came from a man between 60 and 75 years old with active or convalescent COVID-19. This chain is built from TRBV7-2 and TRBJ1-1, with no D gene named confidently. The CDR3 region reads CASSYPSSMNTEAFF. The nucleotide sequence is TGTGCCAGCAGCTATCCGAGTTCTATGAACACTGAAGCTTTCTTT.